This TCR beta chain was captured in a study of blood T cell repertoires in COVID-19. The repertoire was sequenced with immunoSEQ multiplex PCR; TCRdb's copy has only in-frame clones and lacks some. The table includes approximately 250,000 clones, 75% to 85% detected once. V lost 2 bases and J lost 7; bases outside the gene matches: 10. Germline V gene lookup returns CDR1 MNHEY and CDR2 SMNVEV (reference sequence). The CDR3 contains 16 residues. V is TRBV27 and J is TRBJ2-5; 10 positions match TRBD2. This clonotype was sampled from a man aged 50-59 years with COVID-19, enrolled during active disease. The sample consisted of peripheral blood. The CDR3 sequence: CASSLMASGGLTTQYF. The CDR3 DNA follows: TGTGCCAGCAGTTTAATGGCTAGCGGGGGCCTAACGACCCAGTACTTC.